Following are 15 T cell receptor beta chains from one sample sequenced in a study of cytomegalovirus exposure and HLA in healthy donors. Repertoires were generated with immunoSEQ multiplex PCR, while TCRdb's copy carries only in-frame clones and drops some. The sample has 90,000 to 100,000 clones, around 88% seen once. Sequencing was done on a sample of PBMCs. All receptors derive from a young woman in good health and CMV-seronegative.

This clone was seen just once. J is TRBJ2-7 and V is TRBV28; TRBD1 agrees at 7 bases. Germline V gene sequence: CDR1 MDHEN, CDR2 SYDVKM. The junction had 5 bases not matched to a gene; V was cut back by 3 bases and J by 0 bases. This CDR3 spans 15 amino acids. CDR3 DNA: TGTGCCAGCAGTTTGTCCGGGACAGTCTCCTACGAGCAGTACTTC. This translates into CASSLSGTVSYEQYF.

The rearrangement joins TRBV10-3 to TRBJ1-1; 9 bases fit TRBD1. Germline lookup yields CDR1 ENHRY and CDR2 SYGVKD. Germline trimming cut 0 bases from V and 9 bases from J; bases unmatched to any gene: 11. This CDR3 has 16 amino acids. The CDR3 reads CAISESTRTGDGKAFF. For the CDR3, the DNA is TGTGCCATCAGTGAGTCGACCCGGACAGGGGATGGAAAAGCTTTCTTT.

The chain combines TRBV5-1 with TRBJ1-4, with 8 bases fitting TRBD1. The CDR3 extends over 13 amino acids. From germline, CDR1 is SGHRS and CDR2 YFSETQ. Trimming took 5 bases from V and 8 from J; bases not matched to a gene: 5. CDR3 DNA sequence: TGCGCCAGCAGGGGACAGGCACCCGAAAAACTGTTTTTT. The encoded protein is CASRGQAPEKLFF.

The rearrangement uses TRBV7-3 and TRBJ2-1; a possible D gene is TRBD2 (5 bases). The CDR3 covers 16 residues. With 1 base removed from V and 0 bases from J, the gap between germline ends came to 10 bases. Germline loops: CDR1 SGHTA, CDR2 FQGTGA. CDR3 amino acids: CASSLNSGYSYNEQFF. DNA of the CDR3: TGTGCCAGCAGCTTAAATTCGGGGTACTCCTACAATGAGCAGTTCTTC.

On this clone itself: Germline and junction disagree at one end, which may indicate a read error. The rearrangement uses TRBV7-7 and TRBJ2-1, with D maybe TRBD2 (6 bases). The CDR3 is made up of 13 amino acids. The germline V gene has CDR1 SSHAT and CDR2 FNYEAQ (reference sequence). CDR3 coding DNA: TGTGCTAGCAGCTGGGGGGTTAACAATGAGCAGTTCTTC. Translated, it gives CASSWGVNNEQFF.

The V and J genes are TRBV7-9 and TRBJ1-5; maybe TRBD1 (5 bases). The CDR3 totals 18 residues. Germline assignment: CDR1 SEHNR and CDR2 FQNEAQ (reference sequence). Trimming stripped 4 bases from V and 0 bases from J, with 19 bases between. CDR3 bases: TGTGCCAGCAGCTCTTCCCGGGGGGAGGCCTATAGCAATCAGCCCCAGCATTTT. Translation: CASSSSRGEAYSNQPQHF.

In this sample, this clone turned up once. The CDR3 is CASRTGPDTQYF. The CDR3 DNA reads TGTGCCAGCAGGACAGGGCCAGATACGCAGTATTTT. The chain carries TRBV6-6 and TRBJ2-3; 7 bases align to TRBD1. The CDR3 spans 12 residues. Germline CDR1 and CDR2: MNHNY and SVGAGI (reference sequence). V trimming: 6 bases; J trimming: 4 bases; junction bases outside the gene matches: 1.

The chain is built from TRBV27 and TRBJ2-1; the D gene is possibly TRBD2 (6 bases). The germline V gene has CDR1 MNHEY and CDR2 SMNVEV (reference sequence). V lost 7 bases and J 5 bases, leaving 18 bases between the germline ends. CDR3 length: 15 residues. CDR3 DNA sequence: TGTGCCAGCAATACTAGACTAGGGCACGACAATGAGCAGTTCTTC. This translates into CASNTRLGHDNEQFF.

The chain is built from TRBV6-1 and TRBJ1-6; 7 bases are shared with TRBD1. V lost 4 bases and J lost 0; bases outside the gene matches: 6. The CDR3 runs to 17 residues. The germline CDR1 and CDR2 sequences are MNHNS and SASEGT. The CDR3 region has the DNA TGTGCCAGCAGTGGCCGACAGGGCAGCTCCTATAATTCACCCCTCCACTTT. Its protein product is CASSGRQGSSYNSPLHF.

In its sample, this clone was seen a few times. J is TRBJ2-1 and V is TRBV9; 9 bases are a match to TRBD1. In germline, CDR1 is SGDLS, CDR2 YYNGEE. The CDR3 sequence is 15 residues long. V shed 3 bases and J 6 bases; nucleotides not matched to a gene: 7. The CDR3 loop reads CASSAAGTGPNEQFF. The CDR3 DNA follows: TGTGCCAGCAGCGCCGCCGGGACAGGGCCCAATGAGCAGTTCTTC.

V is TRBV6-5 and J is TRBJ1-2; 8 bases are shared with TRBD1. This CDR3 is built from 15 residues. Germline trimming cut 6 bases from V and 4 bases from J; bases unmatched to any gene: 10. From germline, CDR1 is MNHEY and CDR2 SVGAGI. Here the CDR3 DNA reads TGTGCCAGCAGGCGGCCTTCTACAGGGGGCTATGGCTACACCTTC. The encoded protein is CASRRPSTGGYGYTF.

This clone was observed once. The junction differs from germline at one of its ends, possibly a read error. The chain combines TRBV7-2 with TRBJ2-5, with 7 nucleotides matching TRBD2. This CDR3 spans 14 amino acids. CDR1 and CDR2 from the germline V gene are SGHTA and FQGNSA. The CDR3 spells CASRLAGWKETQYF. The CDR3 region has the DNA TGTGCCAGCAGGTTAGCGGGCTGGAAAGAGACCCAGTACTTC.

The chain's CDR3 is CASSIELGGGYDTEAFF. Here the CDR3 DNA reads TGTGCCAGTAGTATAGAACTAGGGGGCGGATATGACACTGAAGCTTTCTTT. The chain is built from TRBV19 and TRBJ1-1; 7 bases line up with TRBD1. Germline trimming cut 0 bases from V and 3 bases from J; bases unmatched to any gene: 10. The CDR3 has 17 amino acids. Germline CDR1 and CDR2: LNHDA and SQIVND (reference sequence).

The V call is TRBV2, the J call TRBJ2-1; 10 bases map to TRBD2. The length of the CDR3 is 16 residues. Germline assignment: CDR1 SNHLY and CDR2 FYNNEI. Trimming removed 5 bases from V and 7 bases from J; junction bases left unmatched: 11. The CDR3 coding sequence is TGTGCCAGCAGTTTTTCCCCTAGCGGGAGTAGAAATGAGCAGTTCTTC. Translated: CASSFSPSGSRNEQFF.

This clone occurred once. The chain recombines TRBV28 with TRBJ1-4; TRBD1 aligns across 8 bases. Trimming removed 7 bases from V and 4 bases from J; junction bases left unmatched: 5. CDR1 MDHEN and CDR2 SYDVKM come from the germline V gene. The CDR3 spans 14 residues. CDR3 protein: CASTPRGRNEKLFF. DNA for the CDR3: TGTGCCAGCACCCCCAGGGGGCGTAATGAAAAACTGTTTTTT.